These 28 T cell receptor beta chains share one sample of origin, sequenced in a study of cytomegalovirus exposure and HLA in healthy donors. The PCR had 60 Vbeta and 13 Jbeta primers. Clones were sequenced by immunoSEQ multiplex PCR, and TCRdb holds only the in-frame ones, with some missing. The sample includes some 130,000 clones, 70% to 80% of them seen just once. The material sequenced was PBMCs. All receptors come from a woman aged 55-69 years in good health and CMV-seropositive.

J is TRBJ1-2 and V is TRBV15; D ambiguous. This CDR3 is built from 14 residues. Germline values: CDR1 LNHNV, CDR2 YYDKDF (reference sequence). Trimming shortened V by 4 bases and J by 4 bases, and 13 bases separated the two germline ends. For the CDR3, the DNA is TGTGCCACCAGCACGAAGGACTTCGCCTATGGCTACACCTTC. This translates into CATSTKDFAYGYTF.

The CDR3 DNA is TGTGCCAGCAGCCCCGCGGGTACCTATAATACGCAGTATTTT. Translation: CASSPAGTYNTQYF. The genes are TRBV5-6 and TRBJ2-3, with D tentatively TRBD2 (5 bases). CDR1 and CDR2 (germline): SGHDT, YYEEEE. The CDR3 runs 14 residues. Trimming cost V 4 bases and J 7 bases, with 16 bases left between them.

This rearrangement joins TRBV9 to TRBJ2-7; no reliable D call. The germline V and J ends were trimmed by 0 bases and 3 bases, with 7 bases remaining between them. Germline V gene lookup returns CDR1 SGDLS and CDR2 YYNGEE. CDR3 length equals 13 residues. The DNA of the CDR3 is TGTGCCAGCAGCGTAGAAGCCAACTACGAGCAGTACTTC. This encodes CASSVEANYEQYF.

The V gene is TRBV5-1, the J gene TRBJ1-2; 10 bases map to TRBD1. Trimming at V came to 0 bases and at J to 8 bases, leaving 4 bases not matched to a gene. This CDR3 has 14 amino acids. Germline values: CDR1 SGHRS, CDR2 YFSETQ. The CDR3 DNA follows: TGCGCCAGCAGCTTGGGAGACAGGGGGCTCGGCTACACCTTC. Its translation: CASSLGDRGLGYTF.

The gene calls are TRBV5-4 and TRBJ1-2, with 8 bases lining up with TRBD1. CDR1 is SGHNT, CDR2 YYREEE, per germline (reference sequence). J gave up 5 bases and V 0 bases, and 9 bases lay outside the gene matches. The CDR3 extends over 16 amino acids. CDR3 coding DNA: TGTGCCAGCAGCTTGGGAGACCTGGGACAGGTTTATGGCTACACCTTC. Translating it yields CASSLGDLGQVYGYTF.

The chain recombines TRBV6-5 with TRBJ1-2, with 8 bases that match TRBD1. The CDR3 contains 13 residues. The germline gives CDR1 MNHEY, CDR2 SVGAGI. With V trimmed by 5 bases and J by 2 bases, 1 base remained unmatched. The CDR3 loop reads CASSDRGNYGYTF. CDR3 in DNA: TGTGCCAGCAGTGACAGGGGAAACTATGGCTACACCTTC.

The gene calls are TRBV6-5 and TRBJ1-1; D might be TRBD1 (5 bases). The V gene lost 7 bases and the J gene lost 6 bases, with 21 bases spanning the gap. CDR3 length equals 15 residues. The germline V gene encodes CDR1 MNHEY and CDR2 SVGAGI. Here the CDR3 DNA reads TGTGCCAGCACCTCGCAGGGCCAGCCGGGCTCTGAAGCTTTCTTT. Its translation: CASTSQGQPGSEAFF.

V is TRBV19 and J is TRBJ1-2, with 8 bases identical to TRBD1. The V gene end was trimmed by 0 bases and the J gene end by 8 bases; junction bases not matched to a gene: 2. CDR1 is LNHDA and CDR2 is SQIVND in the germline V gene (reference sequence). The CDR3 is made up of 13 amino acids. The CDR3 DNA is TGTGCCAGTAGTATAGATGGGACAGGAGGCTACACCTTC. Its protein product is CASSIDGTGGYTF. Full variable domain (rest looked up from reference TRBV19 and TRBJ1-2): DGGITQSPKYLFRKEGQNVTLSCEQNLNHDAMYWYRQDPGQGLRLIYYSQIVNDFQKGDIAEGYSVSREKKESFPLTVTSAQKNPTAFYLCASSIDGTGGYTFGSGTRLTVV.

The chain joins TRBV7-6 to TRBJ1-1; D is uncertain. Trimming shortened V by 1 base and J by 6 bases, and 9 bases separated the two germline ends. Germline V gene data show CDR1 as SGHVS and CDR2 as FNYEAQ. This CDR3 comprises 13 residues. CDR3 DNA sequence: TGTGCCAGCAGCTTAGGGGCCGGGGCTGAAGCTTTCTTT. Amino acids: CASSLGAGAEAFF.

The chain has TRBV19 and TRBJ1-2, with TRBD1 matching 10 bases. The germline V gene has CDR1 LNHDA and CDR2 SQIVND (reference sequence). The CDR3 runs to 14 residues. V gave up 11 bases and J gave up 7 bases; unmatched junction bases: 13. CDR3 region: CAGSKAGTGAGYTF. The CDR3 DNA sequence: TGTGCCGGTTCCAAAGCCGGGACAGGGGCTGGCTACACCTTC.

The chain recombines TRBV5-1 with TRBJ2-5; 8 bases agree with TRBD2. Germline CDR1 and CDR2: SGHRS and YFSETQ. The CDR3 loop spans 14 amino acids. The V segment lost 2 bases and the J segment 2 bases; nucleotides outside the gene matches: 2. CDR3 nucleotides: TGCGCCAGCAGCTTCGGACTAGCACAAGAGACCCAGTACTTC. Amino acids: CASSFGLAQETQYF.

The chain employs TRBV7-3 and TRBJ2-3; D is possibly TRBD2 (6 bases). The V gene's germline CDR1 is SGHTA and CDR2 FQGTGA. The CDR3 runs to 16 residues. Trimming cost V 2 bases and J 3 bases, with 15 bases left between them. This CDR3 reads CASSLGDGGGTDTQYF. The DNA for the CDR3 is TGTGCCAGCAGCTTAGGGGACGGGGGTGGGACAGATACGCAGTATTTT.

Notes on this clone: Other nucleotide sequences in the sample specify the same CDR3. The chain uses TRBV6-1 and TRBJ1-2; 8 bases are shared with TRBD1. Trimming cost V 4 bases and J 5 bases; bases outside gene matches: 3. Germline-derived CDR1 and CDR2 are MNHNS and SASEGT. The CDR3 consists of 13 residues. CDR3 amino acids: CASSVQGAYGYTF. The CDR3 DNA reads TGTGCCAGCAGTGTTCAGGGGGCGTATGGCTACACCTTC.

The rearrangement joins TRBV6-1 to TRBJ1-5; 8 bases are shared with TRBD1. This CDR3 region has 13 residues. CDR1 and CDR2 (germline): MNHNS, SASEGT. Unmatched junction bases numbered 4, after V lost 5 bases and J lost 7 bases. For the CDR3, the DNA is TGTGCCAGCAGTCAGGGGGCGAGCCAGCCCCAGCATTTT. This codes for CASSQGASQPQHF.

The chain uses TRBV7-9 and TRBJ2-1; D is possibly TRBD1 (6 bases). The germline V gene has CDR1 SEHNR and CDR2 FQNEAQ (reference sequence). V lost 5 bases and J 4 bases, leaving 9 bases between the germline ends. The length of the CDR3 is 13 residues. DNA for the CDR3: TGTGCCAGCAGCGTACAGGGATACAATGAGCAGTTCTTC. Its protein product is CASSVQGYNEQFF.

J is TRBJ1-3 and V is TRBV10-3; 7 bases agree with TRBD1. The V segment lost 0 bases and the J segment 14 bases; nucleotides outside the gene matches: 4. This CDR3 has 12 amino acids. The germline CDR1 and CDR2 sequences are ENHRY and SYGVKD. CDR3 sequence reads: CAISESRGHLYF. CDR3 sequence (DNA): TGTGCCATCAGTGAGTCTAGGGGGCACCTATATTTT.

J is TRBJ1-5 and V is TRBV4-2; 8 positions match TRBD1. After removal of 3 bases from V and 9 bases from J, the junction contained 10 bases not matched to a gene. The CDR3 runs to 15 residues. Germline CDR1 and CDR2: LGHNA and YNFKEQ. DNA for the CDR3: TGTGCCAGCAGCCAGGTAGATGGACAGGGTTTGCCCCAGCATTTT. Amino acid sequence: CASSQVDGQGLPQHF.

As DNA, the CDR3 is TGCGCCAGCAGCCCGACAGGGGGCCCCACTGAAGCTTTCTTT. Protein sequence: CASSPTGGPTEAFF. The V gene is TRBV5-1, the J gene TRBJ1-1; 10 positions match TRBD1. The CDR3 consists of 14 residues. J was trimmed by 4 bases and V by 4 bases; bases with no gene match: 4. Germline V gene sequence: CDR1 SGHRS, CDR2 YFSETQ.

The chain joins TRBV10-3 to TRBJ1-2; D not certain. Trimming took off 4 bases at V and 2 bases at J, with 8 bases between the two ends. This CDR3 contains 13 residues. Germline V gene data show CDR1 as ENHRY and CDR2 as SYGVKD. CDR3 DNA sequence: TGTGCCATCAGTGGCGCGGAGAACTATGGCTACACCTTC. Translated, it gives CAISGAENYGYTF.

The CDR3 is CASSLGLSEQYF. The CDR3 DNA follows: TGTGCCAGCTCACTAGGACTAAGCGAGCAGTACTTC. The V and J genes are TRBV18 and TRBJ2-7, with D possibly matching TRBD2 (6 bases). The CDR3 length is 12 residues. Per germline, CDR1 KGHSH and CDR2 LQKENI. Trimming stripped 4 bases from V and 6 bases from J, with 10 bases between.

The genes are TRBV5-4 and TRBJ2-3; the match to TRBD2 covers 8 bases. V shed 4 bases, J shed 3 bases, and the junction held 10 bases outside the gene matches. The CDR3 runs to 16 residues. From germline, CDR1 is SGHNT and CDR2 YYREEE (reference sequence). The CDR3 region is CASSLRASGSTDTQYF. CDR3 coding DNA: TGTGCCAGCAGCCTACGGGCTAGCGGGTCGACAGATACGCAGTATTTT.

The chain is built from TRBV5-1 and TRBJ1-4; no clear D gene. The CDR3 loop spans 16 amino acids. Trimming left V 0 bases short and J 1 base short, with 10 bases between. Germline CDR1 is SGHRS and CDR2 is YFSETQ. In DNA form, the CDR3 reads TGCGCCAGCAGCTTGGCGGGGTTGGGAACTAATGAAAAACTGTTTTTT. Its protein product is CASSLAGLGTNEKLFF.

The CDR3 region has the DNA TGTGCCAGCAGCCAAGAGGAGCGTGGCTACACCTTC. Its translation is CASSQEERGYTF. The chain has TRBV14 and TRBJ1-2; D gene uncertain. This CDR3 has 12 amino acids. V lost 0 bases to trimming and J lost 7 bases, with 6 bases between them. From germline, CDR1 is SGHDN and CDR2 FVKESK.

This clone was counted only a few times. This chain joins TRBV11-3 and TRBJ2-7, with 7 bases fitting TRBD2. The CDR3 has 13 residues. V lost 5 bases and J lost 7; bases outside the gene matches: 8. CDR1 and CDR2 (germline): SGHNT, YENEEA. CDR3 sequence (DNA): TGTGCCAGCAGCGCAAGCGGGGCGGGGGAGCAGTACTTC. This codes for CASSASGAGEQYF.

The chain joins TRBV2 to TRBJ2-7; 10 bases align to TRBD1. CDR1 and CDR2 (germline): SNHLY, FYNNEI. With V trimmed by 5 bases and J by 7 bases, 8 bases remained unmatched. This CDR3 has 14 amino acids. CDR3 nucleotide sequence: TGTGCCAGCAGTCTCGACAGGGGGCGTTGGGAGCAGTACTTC. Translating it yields CASSLDRGRWEQYF.

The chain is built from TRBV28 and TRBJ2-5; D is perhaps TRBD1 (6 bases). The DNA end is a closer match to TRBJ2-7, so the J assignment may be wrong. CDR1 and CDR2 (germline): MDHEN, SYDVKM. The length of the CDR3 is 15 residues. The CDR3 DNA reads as TGTGCCAGCAGTTTAACGGCAGGGGCCTCCTACGAGCAGTACTTC. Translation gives CASSLTAGASYEQYF.

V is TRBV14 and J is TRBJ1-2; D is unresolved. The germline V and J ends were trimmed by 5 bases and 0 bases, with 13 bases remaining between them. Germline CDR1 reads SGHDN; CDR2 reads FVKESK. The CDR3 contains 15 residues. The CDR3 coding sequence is TGTGCCAGCAGCACTCGGAGGGCCTCTAACTATGGCTACACCTTC. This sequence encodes CASSTRRASNYGYTF.

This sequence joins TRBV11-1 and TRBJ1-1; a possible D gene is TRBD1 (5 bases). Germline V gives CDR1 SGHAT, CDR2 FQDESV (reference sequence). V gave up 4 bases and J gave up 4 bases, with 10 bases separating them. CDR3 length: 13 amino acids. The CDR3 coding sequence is TGTGCCAGCAGCTGGGGCATGAGCACTGAAGCTTTCTTT. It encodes CASSWGMSTEAFF.